Shown below are 19 T cell receptor beta chains from a single sample sequenced in a study of T cells in narcolepsy. The assay was immunoSEQ multiplex PCR, and TCRdb's table has in-frame clones only and misses some. The sample has approximately 28,000 clones, approximately 78% seen once. Sequencing was performed on CD45RA- memory CD4+ T cells from PBMCs. These receptors came from a human donor with narcolepsy.

Details on this clone: Additional DNA sequences in this sample encode the identical CDR3. This sequence joins TRBV7-8 and TRBJ1-4, with TRBD1 matching 7 bases. This CDR3 has 13 amino acids. Germline trimming cut 5 bases from V and 6 bases from J; bases unmatched to any gene: 3. Germline loops: CDR1 SGHVS, CDR2 FQNEAQ. CDR3 region: CASSLGQYEKLFF. CDR3 DNA sequence: TGTGCCAGCAGCCTGGGACAGTATGAAAAACTGTTTTTT.

This chain uses TRBV30 with TRBJ1-5, with 10 bases lining up with TRBD1. This CDR3 is built from 13 residues. J gave up 7 bases and V 2 bases, and 2 bases lay outside the gene matches. Germline lookup yields CDR1 GTSNPN and CDR2 SVGIG (reference sequence). The CDR3 is CAWSMTGGQPQHF. The CDR3 DNA sequence: TGTGCCTGGAGTATGACAGGGGGCCAGCCCCAGCATTTT.

This chain links TRBV10-3 with TRBJ1-3, with 8 bases identical to TRBD1. J lost 0 bases, V lost 3 bases, and 1 base had no gene match. Germline V gives CDR1 ENHRY, CDR2 SYGVKD. The CDR3 sequence is 15 residues long. The DNA of the CDR3 is TGTGCCATCAGTGATACAGGGGGCTCTGGAAACACCATATATTTT. It codes for CAISDTGGSGNTIYF.

The chain carries TRBV19 and TRBJ2-2; TRBD1 agrees at 9 bases. V lost 5 bases to trimming and J lost 4 bases; unmatched junction nucleotides: 8. Germline CDR1 and CDR2: LNHDA and SQIVND (reference sequence). The CDR3 consists of 16 residues. CDR3 sequence: CASSARTGAGTGELFF. The CDR3 nucleotides read TGTGCCAGTAGTGCGAGGACAGGGGCGGGCACCGGGGAGCTGTTTTTT.

This chain uses TRBV5-4 with TRBJ1-2; no firm D call. Between the trimmed V and J ends, which lost 1 base and 2 bases, there was a span of 9 bases. The CDR3 extends over 14 amino acids. The germline V gene encodes CDR1 SGHNT and CDR2 YYREEE (reference sequence). CDR3 region: CASSLIDGNYGYTF. The CDR3 DNA reads TGTGCCAGCAGCTTGATAGACGGCAACTATGGCTACACCTTC.

The chain joins TRBV5-4 to TRBJ2-2, with TRBD1 matching over 9 bases. V dropped 3 bases and J dropped 5; count of bases not matched to a gene: 8. This CDR3 region has 16 residues. CDR1 SGHNT and CDR2 YYREEE come from the germline V gene (reference sequence). This chain's CDR3 is CASSSSGTGWTGELFF. Here the CDR3 DNA reads TGTGCCAGCAGCTCGTCCGGGACAGGGTGGACCGGGGAGCTGTTTTTT.

V gene TRBV5-1 combines with J gene TRBJ2-2; D remains unclear. Per germline, CDR1 SGHRS and CDR2 YFSETQ. Trimming removed 5 bases at V and 8 bases at J, with 10 bases between. This CDR3 has 12 amino acids. The CDR3 sequence is CASSGVSGELFF. CDR3 DNA: TGCGCCAGCAGTGGGGTTTCGGGGGAGCTGTTTTTT.

The chain uses TRBV6-5 and TRBJ1-6; TRBD1 matches at 7 bases. V was pared by 9 bases and J by 5 bases, with 4 bases of the junction left unmatched. The length of the CDR3 is 13 residues. Per germline, CDR1 MNHEY and CDR2 SVGAGI. The CDR3 sequence is CASRDSNNSPLHF. CDR3 nucleotide sequence: TGTGCCAGTCGGGACAGTAATAATTCACCCCTCCACTTT.

This clone was picked up a small number of times. This rearrangement joins TRBV6-5 to TRBJ1-1, with 9 bases lining up with TRBD1. The CDR3 loop spans 14 amino acids. J gave up 10 bases and V 4 bases, and 10 bases lay outside the gene matches. The germline V gene has CDR1 MNHEY and CDR2 SVGAGI. CDR3 in amino acids: CASSSRTGEMGAFF. The CDR3, as DNA: TGTGCCAGCAGTTCGCGGACAGGGGAGATGGGAGCTTTCTTT.

This clone was seen once. The chain carries TRBV30 and TRBJ2-7, with D tentatively TRBD2 (5 bases). CDR1 is GTSNPN, CDR2 SVGIG, per germline (reference sequence). The CDR3 totals 15 residues. V was pared by 3 bases and J by 0 bases, with 15 bases between. CDR3 amino acids: CAWRLGSGASYEQYF. In DNA form, the CDR3 reads TGTGCCTGGAGATTAGGAAGCGGTGCCTCCTACGAGCAGTACTTC.

This clone was found a few times. The chain couples TRBV7-9 to TRBJ1-5, with 9 bases matching TRBD1. V lost 5 bases and J lost 6; bases outside the gene matches: 8. CDR3 length equals 15 residues. The germline V gene encodes CDR1 SEHNR and CDR2 FQNEAQ (reference sequence). CDR3 coding DNA: TGTGCCAGCAGCGAAGGGACAGGGAGAACTCAGCCCCAGCATTTT. Its protein is CASSEGTGRTQPQHF.

The chain joins TRBV29-1 to TRBJ1-5, with 9 nucleotides matching TRBD1. This CDR3 is built from 13 residues. Germline CDR1 reads SQVTM; CDR2 reads ANQGSEA. With V trimmed by 4 bases and J by 5 bases, 3 bases remained unmatched. The CDR3 DNA reads TGCAGCGTTGGAAGGGACAGGGATCAGCCCCAGCATTTT. It specifies CSVGRDRDQPQHF.

J is TRBJ1-2 and V is TRBV29-1; D is uncertain. The V gene lost 2 bases and the J gene lost 0 bases, with 10 bases spanning the gap. This CDR3 has 14 residues. Germline V lookup: CDR1 SQVTM, CDR2 ANQGSEA. The CDR3 protein is CSVEHKVSNYGYTF. The CDR3 DNA reads TGCAGCGTTGAACACAAGGTGTCTAACTATGGCTACACCTTC.

This chain connects TRBV6-9 to TRBJ1-2; 10 nucleotides align to TRBD1. The CDR3 runs to 15 residues. Germline V gene lookup returns CDR1 MNHGY and CDR2 SVAAGI. V trimming: 3 bases; J trimming: 1 base; junction bases outside the gene matches: 2. This chain's CDR3 is CASSYRDRGNYGYTF. The CDR3 DNA sequence: TGTGCCAGCAGTTACCGGGACAGGGGTAACTATGGCTACACCTTC.

This clone was seen a handful of times. The rearrangement links TRBV11-2 to TRBJ1-1, with D tentatively TRBD1 (6 bases). Germline loops: CDR1 SGHAT, CDR2 FQNNGV. This CDR3 comprises 14 residues. The V end was cut by 5 bases, the J end by 0 bases, with 10 bases between. The CDR3 loop is CASSQDSLNTEAFF. The CDR3 bases are TGTGCCAGCAGCCAGGACAGCTTGAACACTGAAGCTTTCTTT.

The J gene is TRBJ1-1, the V gene TRBV2; the D gene is possibly TRBD1 (6 bases). V gave up 7 bases and J gave up 5 bases, with 17 bases separating them. Germline CDR1 reads SNHLY; CDR2 reads FYNNEI. The CDR3 contains 14 residues. CDR3 DNA sequence: TGTGCCAGCAAAGAGGGCAGGGGAAGGACTGAAGCTTTCTTT. The encoded protein is CASKEGRGRTEAFF.

The chain recombines TRBV13 with TRBJ2-5; 9 bases agree with TRBD2. Looked up from germline, CDR1 is PRHDT and CDR2 is FYEKMQ (reference sequence). This CDR3 is 18 amino acids long. V trimming: 0 bases; J trimming: 1 base; junction bases outside the gene matches: 9. CDR3: CASSLGRGSGGPQETQYF. CDR3 DNA: TGTGCCAGCAGCTTAGGCCGGGGTAGCGGGGGCCCCCAAGAGACCCAGTACTTC.

A single count supports this clone. The chain employs TRBV30 and TRBJ1-1; D perhaps matches TRBD1 (6 bases). Deletions cut 2 bases from V and 0 bases from J, with 10 bases between. The CDR3 covers 14 residues. CDR1 and CDR2 (germline): GTSNPN, SVGIG (reference sequence). As DNA, the CDR3 is TGTGCCTGGAGTCCGACAGGTCTGAACACTGAAGCTTTCTTT. Translation: CAWSPTGLNTEAFF.

This rearrangement joins TRBV2 to TRBJ1-2; D is possibly TRBD1 (6 bases). The germline CDR1 and CDR2 sequences are SNHLY and FYNNEI. The CDR3 totals 14 residues. Trimming removed 7 bases from V and 5 bases from J, with 17 bases in between. The CDR3 DNA follows: TGTGCCAGCAAAGCGGTAGGGGGTAGTTATGGCTACACCTTC. Protein sequence: CASKAVGGSYGYTF. Full variable domain (missing parts from reference TRBV2 and TRBJ1-2): EPEVTQTPSHQVTQMGQEVILRCVPISNHLYFYWYRQILGQKVEFLVSFYNNEISEKSEIFDDQFSVERPDGSNFTLKIRSTKLEDSAMYFCASKAVGGSYGYTFGSGTRLTVV.